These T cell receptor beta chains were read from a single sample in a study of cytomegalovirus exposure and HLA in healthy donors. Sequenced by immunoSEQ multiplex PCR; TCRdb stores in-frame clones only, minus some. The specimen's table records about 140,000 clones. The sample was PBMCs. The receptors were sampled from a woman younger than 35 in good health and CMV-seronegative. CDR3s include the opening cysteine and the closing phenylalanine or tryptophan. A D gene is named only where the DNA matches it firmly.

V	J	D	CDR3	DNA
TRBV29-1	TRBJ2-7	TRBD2	CSAILADEQYF	TGCAGCGCCATACTAGCGGACGAGCAGTACTTC
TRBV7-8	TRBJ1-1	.	CASSLDTWNTEAFF	TGTGCCAGCAGCCTCGATACTTGGAACACTGAAGCTTTCTTT
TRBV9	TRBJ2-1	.	CASNGGDNEQFF	TGTGCCAGCAACGGCGGTGACAATGAGCAGTTCTTC
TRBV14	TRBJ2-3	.	CASSQVEQSTDTQYF	TGTGCCAGCAGCCAAGTAGAACAGAGCACAGATACGCAGTATTTT
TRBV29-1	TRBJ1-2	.	CSVGEQGAYGYTF	TGCAGCGTTGGAGAACAGGGCGCCTATGGCTACACCTTC
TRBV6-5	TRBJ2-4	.	CASSYSRGNQNIQYF	TGTGCCAGCAGTTACTCGAGGGGGAACCAAAACATTCAGTACTTC
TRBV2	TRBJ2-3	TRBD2	CASSLLAGGTDTQYF	TGTGCCAGCAGTCTACTAGCGGGAGGCACAGATACGCAGTATTTT
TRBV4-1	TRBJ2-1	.	CASSQLADNEQFF	TGCGCCAGCAGCCAACTCGCGGATAATGAGCAGTTCTTC
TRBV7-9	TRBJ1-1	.	CASTQQEGTEAFF	TGTGCCAGCACCCAACAGGAGGGGACTGAAGCTTTCTTT
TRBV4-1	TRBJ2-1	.	CASSQVRSSYNEQFF	TGCGCCAGCAGCCAAGTTCGGAGCTCCTACAATGAGCAGTTCTTC
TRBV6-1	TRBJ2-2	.	CASSELVRPGELFF	TGTGCCAGCAGTGAATTAGTCCGCCCCGGGGAGCTGTTTTTT
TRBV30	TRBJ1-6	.	CAWSVPGRDSPLHF	TGTGCCTGGAGTGTACCCGGCAGGGATTCACCCCTCCACTTT
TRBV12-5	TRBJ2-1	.	CASGFRDEQFF	TGTGCTAGTGGTTTTCGCGATGAGCAGTTCTTC
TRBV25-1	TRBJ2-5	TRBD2	CASSTWTSGSQETQYF	TGTGCCAGCAGTACATGGACTAGCGGCAGCCAAGAGACCCAGTACTTC